The 21 T cell receptor beta chains below come from one sample, sequenced in a study of cytomegalovirus exposure and HLA in healthy donors. Primers included in the PCR were 60 Vbeta and 13 Jbeta primers. This table comes from immunoSEQ multiplex PCR, and its TCRdb copy is limited to in-frame clones, with some not included. The top ten hold 1.4% to 1.5% of the sample, which has some 62,000 clones, approximately 87% seen once. Sequencing input: PBMCs. The receptors come from a man aged 18 to 35 in good health and CMV-seronegative.

The chain uses TRBV2 and TRBJ1-5, with TRBD1 matching over 8 bases. The CDR3 is 15 amino acids. The V and J ends lost 5 bases and 0 bases, in that order; junction bases with no gene match: 3. Germline lookup yields CDR1 SNHLY and CDR2 FYNNEI. For the CDR3, the DNA is TGTGCCAGCAGTCCGGACAGGGATAGCAATCAGCCCCAGCATTTT. Translation: CASSPDRDSNQPQHF.

This chain uses TRBV7-2 with TRBJ1-2; D is undetermined. CDR1 SGHTA and CDR2 FQGNSA come from the germline V gene. V was cut by 4 bases and J by 4 bases, with 10 bases left in between. The CDR3 totals 13 residues. CDR3 loop: CASSSQQTYGYTF. CDR3 DNA: TGTGCCAGCAGCTCCCAACAGACCTATGGCTACACCTTC.

The V gene is TRBV14, the J gene TRBJ1-5; D remains ambiguous. CDR3 length: 13 amino acids. Germline V gives CDR1 SGHDN, CDR2 FVKESK. Trimming shortened V by 4 bases and J by 4 bases, and 8 bases separated the two germline ends. This CDR3 is CASSREENQPQHF. The DNA of the CDR3 is TGTGCCAGCAGCCGAGAAGAGAATCAGCCCCAGCATTTT.

The gene calls are TRBV6-4 and TRBJ1-1, with D uncertain. The CDR3 has 14 residues. The V end lost 0 bases, the J end lost 1 base, and 6 bases lay between the germline ends. Germline CDR1 and CDR2: MRHNA and SNTAGT. CDR3 nucleotide sequence: TGTGCCAGCAGTGACTCATCCAGGAACACTGAAGCTTTCTTT. Encoded protein: CASSDSSRNTEAFF.

The V gene is TRBV5-1, the J gene TRBJ1-1; D is unclear. Trimming shortened V by 2 bases and J by 2 bases, and 10 bases separated the two germline ends. CDR3 size: 14 residues. Germline V CDR1 and CDR2: SGHRS, YFSETQ. The chain's CDR3 is CASSFPGDNTEAFF. The CDR3 bases are TGCGCCAGCAGCTTCCCGGGTGACAACACTGAAGCTTTCTTT. Filled out from reference TRBV5-1 and TRBJ1-1, the complete variable domain reads KAGVTQTPRYLIKTRGQQVTLSCSPISGHRSVSWYQQTPGQGLQFLFEYFSETQRNKGNFPGRFSGRQFSNSRSEMNVSTLELGDSALYLCASSFPGDNTEAFFGQGTRLTVV.

The chain couples TRBV9 to TRBJ1-6; no reliable D call. There are 15 residues in the CDR3. Trimming took 0 bases from V and 11 from J, leaving 15 bases between them. The germline V gene has CDR1 SGDLS and CDR2 YYNGEE. The CDR3 loop is CASSVDEGVGTPLHF. The CDR3 nucleotides read TGTGCCAGCAGCGTAGATGAGGGTGTGGGCACACCCCTCCACTTT. Variable domain in full (rest from reference TRBV9 and TRBJ1-6): DSGVTQTPKHLITATGQRVTLRCSPRSGDLSVYWYQQSLDQGLQFLIQYYNGEERAKGNILERFSAQQFPDLHSELNLSSLELGDSALYFCASSVDEGVGTPLHFGNGTRLTVT.

This chain uses TRBV7-2 with TRBJ1-4, with 8 nucleotides matching TRBD1. The CDR3 is 16 amino acids. The junction had 5 bases not matched to a gene; V was cut back by 5 bases and J by 0 bases. Germline V lookup: CDR1 SGHTA, CDR2 FQGNSA. CDR3 bases: TGTGCCAGCAGCCGGGACAGGACTACAACTAATGAAAAACTGTTTTTT. It encodes CASSRDRTTTNEKLFF.

The J gene is TRBJ1-1, the V gene TRBV5-4, with D possibly being TRBD1 (5 bases). V was shortened by 4 bases and J by 5 bases, with 12 bases between the two germline ends. The CDR3 extends over 13 amino acids. Germline loops: CDR1 SGHNT, CDR2 YYREEE (reference sequence). The CDR3 nucleotides read TGTGCCAGCAGCGCAGCTAGACAGACTGAAGCTTTCTTT. Its translation is CASSAARQTEAFF.

The V and J genes are TRBV5-1 and TRBJ2-7, with TRBD2 identical over 12 bases. This CDR3 contains 16 residues. Losses at the gene ends were 0 bases for V and 5 bases for J; bases not matched to a gene: 6. Looked up from germline, CDR1 is SGHRS and CDR2 is YFSETQ. The DNA of the CDR3 is TGCGCCAGCAGCTTGGGAACTAGCGGGGGGACGCACGAGCAGTACTTC. Its translation is CASSLGTSGGTHEQYF.

The chain is built from TRBV27 and TRBJ1-6; 8 bases are a match to TRBD1. CDR1 and CDR2 (germline): MNHEY, SMNVEV (reference sequence). Germline trimming cut 5 bases from V and 7 bases from J; bases unmatched to any gene: 7. The CDR3 is made up of 15 amino acids. The CDR3 coding sequence is TGTGCCAGCAGTCCACGGGCAGGGGGCAATTCACCCCTCCACTTT. Its translation: CASSPRAGGNSPLHF.

V gene TRBV6-1 combines with J gene TRBJ2-7, with no clear D. The CDR3 length is 10 residues. From germline, CDR1 is MNHNS and CDR2 SASEGT. Between the trimmed V and J ends, which lost 3 bases and 6 bases, there was a span of 3 bases. CDR3 amino acids: CASSEAEQYF. The DNA for the CDR3 is TGTGCCAGCAGTGAGGCCGAGCAGTACTTC.

This sequence joins TRBV19 and TRBJ2-5, with D possibly being TRBD2 (5 bases). Germline V gene data show CDR1 as LNHDA and CDR2 as SQIVND (reference sequence). V lost 6 bases and J 5 bases, leaving 13 bases between the germline ends. This CDR3 spans 13 amino acids. The CDR3 loop reads CASRFATGETQYF. CDR3 bases: TGTGCCAGTAGGTTCGCTACGGGGGAGACCCAGTACTTC.

V and J are TRBV5-1 and TRBJ2-7; 9 bases match TRBD1. V lost 5 bases to trimming and J lost 2 bases; unmatched junction nucleotides: 11. CDR1 and CDR2 (germline): SGHRS, YFSETQ. The CDR3 totals 16 residues. CDR3 in amino acids: CASRGGQGTSTYEQYF. The CDR3 coding sequence is TGCGCCAGCAGGGGAGGACAGGGGACATCTACCTACGAGCAGTACTTC.

The genes are TRBV6-1 and TRBJ1-1; perhaps TRBD1 as D (6 bases). V lost 4 bases to trimming and J lost 0 bases, with 12 bases between them. Looked up from germline, CDR1 is MNHNS and CDR2 is SASEGT. The CDR3 covers 15 residues. The chain's CDR3 is CASSATGSMNTEAFF. The DNA for the CDR3 is TGTGCCAGCAGTGCAACAGGGAGCATGAACACTGAAGCTTTCTTT.

The rearrangement joins TRBV29-1 to TRBJ2-7; no definite D call. This CDR3 spans 15 amino acids. Deletions cut 0 bases from V and 2 bases from J, with 14 bases between. Germline values: CDR1 SQVTM, CDR2 ANQGSEA. The CDR3 region has the DNA TGCAGCGTTGAAGATCTTCAGGTCAGAGCCTACGAGCAGTACTTC. The encoded protein is CSVEDLQVRAYEQYF.

This clone was detected a few times. The chain uses TRBV6-5 and TRBJ1-1; D is ambiguous. CDR1 is MNHEY and CDR2 is SVGAGI in the germline V gene. The CDR3 is 12 residues long. The V gene lost 6 bases and the J gene lost 6 bases, with 11 bases spanning the gap. This CDR3 reads CASRPHRAEAFF. As DNA, the CDR3 is TGTGCCAGCAGGCCCCATCGGGCTGAAGCTTTCTTT.

This chain joins TRBV27 and TRBJ1-2; 11 nucleotides match TRBD1. The CDR3 runs to 15 residues. From germline, CDR1 is MNHEY and CDR2 SMNVEV (reference sequence). V trimming: 4 bases; J trimming: 8 bases; junction bases outside the gene matches: 9. This CDR3 reads CASSSWTGGDDGYTF. The CDR3, as DNA: TGTGCCAGCAGTTCCTGGACAGGGGGCGACGACGGCTACACCTTC.

The V gene is TRBV25-1, the J gene TRBJ2-1; TRBD2 is a possible D gene (5 bases). The germline V and J ends were trimmed by 3 bases and 0 bases, with 9 bases remaining between them. The CDR3 spans 15 residues. The germline gives CDR1 MGHDK, CDR2 SYGVNS. The CDR3 DNA reads TGTGCCAGCAGTGAGGAGGAGAGCTCCTACAATGAGCAGTTCTTC. It codes for CASSEEESSYNEQFF.

The chain is built from TRBV28 and TRBJ2-7, with unresolved D. The CDR3 consists of 12 residues. Germline-derived CDR1 and CDR2 are MDHEN and SYDVKM. With 2 bases removed from V and 10 bases from J, the gap between germline ends came to 12 bases. The CDR3 reads CASSLKQLPQYF. The CDR3 DNA sequence: TGTGCCAGCAGTTTAAAACAGCTTCCCCAGTACTTC.

V and J are TRBV6-1 and TRBJ2-7, with a weak D call TRBD1 (5 bases). CDR3 length equals 14 residues. Deletions cut 5 bases from V and 8 bases from J, with 19 bases between. Germline V lookup: CDR1 MNHNS, CDR2 SASEGT. The CDR3 is CASSKVDTPEKQYF. DNA for the CDR3: TGTGCCAGCAGTAAGGTGGACACCCCGGAGAAGCAGTACTTC.

The V gene is TRBV14, the J gene TRBJ2-2, with TRBD2 matching over 9 bases. CDR1 is SGHDN and CDR2 is FVKESK in the germline V gene. The junction had 3 bases not matched to a gene; V was cut back by 7 bases and J by 6 bases. This CDR3 comprises 13 residues. CDR3 in amino acids: CASNLAGPGELFF. In DNA form, the CDR3 reads TGTGCCAGCAACCTAGCGGGGCCCGGGGAGCTGTTTTTT.